Listed here are 5 T cell receptor beta chains from one sample, sequenced in a study of OX40 agonist ivuxolimab in advanced cancers. Libraries were prepared by immunoSEQ multiplex PCR; TCRdb keeps only in-frame clonotypes and omits some of them. The table shows under 80,000 clones, with approximately 80% occurring only once. Material: CD4+ or CD8+ T cells sorted from blood, obtained in a trial of the OX40 agonist ivuxolimab. The receptors here all came from an adult with an advanced solid tumor such as melanoma, head and neck, liver or kidney cancer.

The chain is built from TRBV5-6 and TRBJ2-5, with 9 bases fitting TRBD2. Germline V CDR1 and CDR2: SGHDT, YYEEEE. The CDR3 consists of 15 residues. After removal of 3 bases from V and 5 bases from J, the junction contained 8 bases not matched to a gene. In DNA form, the CDR3 reads TGTGCCAGCAGCTCGGGACTAGCTAAGGGGGAGACCCAGTACTTC. It encodes CASSSGLAKGETQYF.

This clone was found once. The chain is built from TRBV6-5 and TRBJ2-3, with TRBD1 identical over 10 bases. V gave up 6 bases and J gave up 2 bases; unmatched junction bases: 5. This CDR3 has 15 amino acids. Germline values: CDR1 MNHEY, CDR2 SVGAGI. The DNA for the CDR3 is TGTGCCAGCAGCCCGGGACAGGGGACCACAGATACGCAGTATTTT. This sequence encodes CASSPGQGTTDTQYF.

The genes are TRBV5-6 and TRBJ2-3; D call uncertain. There are 15 residues in the CDR3. Trimming removed 4 bases from V and 4 bases from J, with 16 bases in between. Germline loops: CDR1 SGHDT, CDR2 YYEEEE. The CDR3 protein is CASSPTLTMADTQYF. The DNA for the CDR3 is TGTGCCAGCAGCCCGACCTTGACAATGGCAGATACGCAGTATTTT.

The chain joins TRBV18 to TRBJ1-5; tentatively, D is TRBD1 (5 bases). Germline CDR1 is KGHSH and CDR2 is LQKENI. V lost 3 bases and J 3 bases, leaving 15 bases between the germline ends. The CDR3 runs 16 residues. The CDR3 is CASSPLSGRTNQPQHF. The CDR3 DNA sequence: TGTGCCAGCTCACCCCTGTCAGGGAGAACCAATCAGCCCCAGCATTTT.

For this clone: Other DNA sequences in the sample encode the same CDR3. The chain is built from TRBV14 and TRBJ1-6, with D perhaps matching TRBD1 (5 bases). The ends were cut back, 1 base at V and 11 bases at J, with 9 bases in the middle. Germline V gene data show CDR1 as SGHDN and CDR2 as FVKESK. The CDR3 loop spans 13 amino acids. The CDR3 region is CASSQVRGTPLHF. The CDR3 region has the DNA TGTGCCAGCAGCCAAGTGAGGGGAACACCCCTCCACTTT.